These T cell receptor beta chains were read from a single sample in a study of response to subunit inactivated influenza vaccine. One entry per CDR3 protein results from TCRdb running MiXCR on the RT-PCR reads. The data hold around 500,000 distinct CDR3 sequences, with 10% to 11% observed a single time. The input for sequencing was PBMCs from blood, taken more than 35 days after vaccination. These receptor sequences come from a man over 45 who received an inactivated influenza vaccine. Both conserved end residues are part of each CDR3. A D gene is named only where the DNA matches it firmly. A clone size is listed for some rows: how often the clone was seen (once, few, many), or a class if it is expanded.

clone size	V gene	J gene	D gene	CDR3 protein	CDR3 DNA
NA	TRBV29-1	TRBJ1-1	NA	CSAADTFGAFF	TGCAGCGCCGCCGACACATTCGGAGCTTTCTTT
few	TRBV21-1	TRBJ2-1	NA	CASSKRQGFQFF	TGTGCCAGCAGCAAAAGGCAAGGGTTTCAGTTCTTC
many	TRBV9	TRBJ2-1	TRBD1	CASSVERGRRGEQFF	TGTGCCAGCAGCGTAGAGAGGGGGCGCCGAGGTGAGCAGTTCTTC
few	TRBV7-2	TRBJ1-1	NA	CASSPTTNTEAFF	TGTGCCAGCAGCCCGACCACGAACACTGAAGCTTTCTTT
many	TRBV5-1	TRBJ2-5	NA	CASSLAWRETQYF	TGCGCCAGCAGCTTGGCATGGCGGGAGACCCAGTACTTC
NA	TRBV9	TRBJ1-4	NA	CASSPRPSPGEKLFF	TGTGCCAGCAGCCCCAGACCATCCCCAGGTGAAAAACTGTTTTTT
many	TRBV24-1	TRBJ2-3	NA	CATSDPFQDTDTQYF	TGTGCCACCAGTGACCCTTTTCAAGACACAGATACGCAGTATTTT
few	TRBV7-9	TRBJ2-7	TRBD1	CASSRGTGRLYEQYF	TGTGCCAGCAGCCGGGGGACAGGCCGGCTCTACGAGCAGTACTTC
NA	TRBV4-2	TRBJ1-4	NA	CASSQDSGAATNEKLFF	TGTGCCAGCAGCCAAGATTCCGGGGCTGCAACTAATGAAAAACTGTTTTTT
many	TRBV7-2	TRBJ2-7	NA	CASSLGSSRWTDYEQYF	TGTGCCAGCAGCTTAGGGTCGAGTCGTTGGACCGACTACGAGCAGTACTTC
NA	TRBV12-3/TRBV12-4	TRBJ2-7	NA	CASSFQPSLEQYF	TGTGCCAGCAGTTTTCAACCCTCCCTCGAGCAGTACTTC
few	TRBV4-2	TRBJ2-1	NA	CASSQVGSEQFF	TGTGCCAGCAGCCAAGTGGGGAGTGAGCAGTTCTTC
few	TRBV29-1	TRBJ2-3	NA	CSARPDSSTDTQYF	TGCAGCGCACGTCCGGATTCTAGCACAGATACGCAGTATTTT
few	TRBV4-3	TRBJ2-3	NA	CASSQDSGKDTQYF	TGCGCCAGCAGCCAAGATTCTGGGAAAGATACGCAGTATTTT
few	TRBV5-1	TRBJ1-2	TRBD1	CASSPGQGIYGDGYTF	TGCGCCAGCAGCCCGGGACAGGGGATCTACGGCGATGGCTACACCTTC
few	TRBV7-3	TRBJ2-6	NA	CASSVRRSGANVLTF	TGTGCCAGCAGCGTGAGACGCTCTGGGGCCAACGTCCTGACTTTC
few	TRBV2	TRBJ2-1	TRBD2	CASSEMKRGGPNEQFF	TGTGCCAGCAGTGAAATGAAGCGGGGGGGCCCCAATGAGCAGTTCTTC
few	TRBV20-1	TRBJ2-1	NA	CSAIEGTSFSLVGNEQFF	TGCAGTGCAATCGAGGGGACATCGTTTTCCCTGGTTGGGAATGAGCAGTTCTTC
NA	TRBV7-2	TRBJ1-5	TRBD1	CASSRTGGQGNQPQHF	TGTGCCAGCAGCAGAACAGGGGGCCAAGGCAATCAGCCCCAGCATTTT
few	TRBV5-1	TRBJ2-3	TRBD2	CASSQGTTRATQYF	TGCGCCAGCAGCCAAGGGACTACAAGGGCTACGCAGTATTTT
few	TRBV7-9	TRBJ2-7	TRBD2	CASSLALSGALDEQYF	TGTGCCAGCAGCTTGGCCCTTAGCGGGGCCCTCGACGAGCAGTACTTC
NA	TRBV11-2	TRBJ2-5	TRBD2	CASSAQRGQETQYF	TGTGCCAGCAGCGCTCAGCGGGGTCAAGAGACCCAGTACTTC
NA	TRBV6-2/TRBV6-3	TRBJ2-7	NA	CASSYSDGPYEQYF	TGTGCCAGCAGTTACTCGGACGGGCCCTACGAGCAGTACTTC
NA	TRBV14	TRBJ2-5	NA	CASSPPNIQETQYF	TGTGCCAGCAGCCCCCCCAATATCCAAGAGACCCAGTACTTC
many	TRBV7-9	TRBJ1-2	NA	CASSSDGQLYGYTF	TGTGCCAGCAGCTCTGACGGACAGCTCTATGGCTACACCTTC
NA	TRBV7-9	TRBJ2-5	NA	CASSIIRSGAGETQYF	TGTGCCAGCAGCATCATCCGTTCGGGGGCGGGAGAGACCCAGTACTTC
many	TRBV7-8	TRBJ2-2	NA	CASSFGGRGTGELFF	TGTGCCAGCAGCTTTGGAGGGCGAGGAACCGGGGAGCTGTTTTTT
NA	TRBV12-5	TRBJ2-7	NA	CASGLYRPYEQYF	TGTGCTAGTGGTTTGTACAGACCCTACGAGCAGTACTTC